This entry concerns a single TCR beta chain. Its antigen remains unknown. The data were obtained in a study of OX40 agonist ivuxolimab in advanced cancers. Study context: Two patients with cutaneous melanoma and one with hepatocellular carcinoma, three in total, showed partial responses. Overall study results and limits: Clonal expansion from baseline to week 6 occurred in both CD4+ and CD8+ T cells. Averaged across samples, CD8+ T cells carried more expanded clones than CD4+ did.

Assay: immunoSEQ multiplex PCR; the TCRdb copy retains only in-frame clones and omits some. The sample yields more than 60,000 clones, 85% to 95% seen once. The CDR3 contains 11 residues. CDR1 is SGHAT, CDR2 FQNNGV, per germline. Trimming removed 1 base from V and 8 bases from J, with 5 bases in between. Sequenced material: CD4+ or CD8+ T cells sorted from blood, taken in a trial of the OX40 agonist ivuxolimab. V and J are TRBV11-2 and TRBJ1-2; no reliable D call. The receptor was derived from an adult with an advanced solid tumor such as melanoma, head and neck, liver or kidney cancer. Written as DNA, the CDR3 is TGTGCCAGCAGCTTAGGTTCGGGCTACACCTTC. As protein: CASSLGSGYTF.